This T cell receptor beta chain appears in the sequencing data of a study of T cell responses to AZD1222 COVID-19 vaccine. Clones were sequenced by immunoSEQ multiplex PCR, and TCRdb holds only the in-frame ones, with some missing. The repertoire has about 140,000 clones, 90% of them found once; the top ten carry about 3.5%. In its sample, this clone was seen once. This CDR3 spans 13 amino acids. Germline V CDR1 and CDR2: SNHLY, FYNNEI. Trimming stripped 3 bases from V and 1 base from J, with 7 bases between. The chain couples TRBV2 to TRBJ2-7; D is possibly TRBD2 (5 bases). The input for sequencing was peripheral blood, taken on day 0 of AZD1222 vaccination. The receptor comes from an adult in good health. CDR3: CASSEGVSYEQYF. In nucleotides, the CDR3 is TGTGCCAGCAGTGAGGGAGTTTCCTACGAGCAGTACTTC.